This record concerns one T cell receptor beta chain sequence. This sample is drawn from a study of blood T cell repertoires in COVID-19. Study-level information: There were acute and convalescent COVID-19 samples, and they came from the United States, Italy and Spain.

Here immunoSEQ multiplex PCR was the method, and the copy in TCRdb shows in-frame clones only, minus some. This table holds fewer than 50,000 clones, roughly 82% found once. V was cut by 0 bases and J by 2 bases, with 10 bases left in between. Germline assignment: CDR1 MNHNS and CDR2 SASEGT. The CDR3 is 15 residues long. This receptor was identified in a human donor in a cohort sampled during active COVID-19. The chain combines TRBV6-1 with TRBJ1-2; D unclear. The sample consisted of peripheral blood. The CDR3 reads CASSEALSGNYGYTF. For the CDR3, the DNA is TGTGCCAGCAGTGAAGCCCTCTCGGGGAACTATGGCTACACCTTC.